The 8 T cell receptor beta chains given below trace back to one sample, sequenced in a study of blood T cells in healthy people across ages (dated by TCRdb to between 2015 and 2016). Library generation was performed with 5' RACE. Reads for this sample came from an Illumina HiSeq 2500. A second PCR of roughly 6 to 11 cycles was run with a J-beta primer mix and a sample-barcoded 5' primer. TCRdb trimmed the raw reads at Q25, called clones with MiXCR and kept productive beta chains. Under each unique CDR3 protein, matching rows form one entry showing the most common genes and DNA. The sample records about 750,000 distinct CDR3 sequences, about 53% of which are singletons. The ten biggest clones cover about 42% of the sample. Sequenced sample: blood. The receptors derive from an elderly man in good health.

This clonotype showed up just a few times. The V call is TRBV7-2, the J call TRBJ1-6, with unresolved D. CDR3 length equals 14 residues. Looked up from germline, CDR1 is SGHTA and CDR2 is FQGNSA. V shed 2 bases and J shed 7 bases, with 9 bases lying between them. The DNA of the CDR3 is TGTGCCAGCAGCTTAAAGGGATTGAATTCACCCCTCCACTTT. This encodes CASSLKGLNSPLHF.

A few counts support this clonotype. J is TRBJ2-7 and V is TRBV6-4; TRBD2 aligns across 11 bases. The CDR3 totals 14 residues. CDR1 is MRHNA, CDR2 SNTAGT, per germline. The V segment lost 6 bases and the J segment 9 bases; nucleotides outside the gene matches: 10. CDR3 residues: CASRPLAGVGWQYF. In DNA, the CDR3 is TGTGCCAGCAGGCCACTAGCGGGAGTTGGTTGGCAGTACTTC.

This clonotype has just a few counts. This chain uses TRBV11-2 with TRBJ2-3, with D possibly being TRBD2 (7 bases). Germline values: CDR1 SGHAT, CDR2 FQNNGV. Trimming removed 5 bases at V and 8 bases at J, with 17 bases between. This CDR3 is built from 14 residues. The chain's CDR3 is CASSPRGRGSTQYF. In DNA, the CDR3 is TGTGCCAGCAGCCCACGGGGGCGGGGGTCTACGCAGTATTTT.

This clonotype was observed a single time. V gene TRBV20-1 combines with J gene TRBJ2-1; D perhaps matches TRBD2 (7 bases). CDR1 and CDR2 (germline): DFQATT, SNEGSKA (reference sequence). The V and J ends lost 0 bases and 10 bases respectively, with 19 bases between them. The CDR3 sequence is 15 residues long. The CDR3 bases are TGCAGTGCTAGAGATCAAGGCGGCCGCGGGGGCGAGCAGTTCTTC. This gives the protein CSARDQGGRGGEQFF.

The J gene is TRBJ1-1, the V gene TRBV5-1, with 7 bases identical to TRBD1. Germline-derived CDR1 and CDR2 are SGHRS and YFSETQ. The V gene end was trimmed by 4 bases and the J gene end by 2 bases; junction bases not matched to a gene: 5. The CDR3 spans 14 residues. Written as DNA, the CDR3 is TGCGCCAGCAGCGCGGGACAGCTTAACACTGAAGCTTTCTTT. Its protein product is CASSAGQLNTEAFF.

The chain joins TRBV29-1 to TRBJ2-1, with a weak D call TRBD1 (6 bases). V lost 7 bases and J lost 2, with 12 bases in between. The CDR3 is 13 residues long. The germline gives CDR1 SQVTM, CDR2 ANQGSEA. The CDR3 DNA reads TGCAGCGCCGACTGGGGGCCCTACAATGAGCAGTTCTTC. Translation: CSADWGPYNEQFF.

This rearrangement joins TRBV20-1 to TRBJ1-2; a possible D gene is TRBD1 (6 bases). Germline V gene sequence: CDR1 DFQATT, CDR2 SNEGSKA (reference sequence). This CDR3 has 16 residues. V was pared by 3 bases and J by 1 base, with 18 bases between. The CDR3 DNA reads TGCAGTGCTAGGGAAGGGGGGGTTGGGGGTAACTATGGCTACACCTTC. This gives the protein CSAREGGVGGNYGYTF.

About this clonotype itself: A much larger clone lies one base from this, so it may be a read error. J is TRBJ2-7 and V is TRBV20-1, with 13 bases lining up with TRBD2. Germline CDR1 DFQATT, CDR2 SNEGSKA (reference sequence). J was trimmed by 7 bases and V by 3 bases; bases with no gene match: 15. The CDR3 loop spans 17 amino acids. The CDR3 spells CSASYNRGLAGEGEQYF. CDR3 DNA sequence: TGCAGTGCTAGCTACAATAGAGGACTAGCGGGAGAAGGGGAGCAGTACTTC.